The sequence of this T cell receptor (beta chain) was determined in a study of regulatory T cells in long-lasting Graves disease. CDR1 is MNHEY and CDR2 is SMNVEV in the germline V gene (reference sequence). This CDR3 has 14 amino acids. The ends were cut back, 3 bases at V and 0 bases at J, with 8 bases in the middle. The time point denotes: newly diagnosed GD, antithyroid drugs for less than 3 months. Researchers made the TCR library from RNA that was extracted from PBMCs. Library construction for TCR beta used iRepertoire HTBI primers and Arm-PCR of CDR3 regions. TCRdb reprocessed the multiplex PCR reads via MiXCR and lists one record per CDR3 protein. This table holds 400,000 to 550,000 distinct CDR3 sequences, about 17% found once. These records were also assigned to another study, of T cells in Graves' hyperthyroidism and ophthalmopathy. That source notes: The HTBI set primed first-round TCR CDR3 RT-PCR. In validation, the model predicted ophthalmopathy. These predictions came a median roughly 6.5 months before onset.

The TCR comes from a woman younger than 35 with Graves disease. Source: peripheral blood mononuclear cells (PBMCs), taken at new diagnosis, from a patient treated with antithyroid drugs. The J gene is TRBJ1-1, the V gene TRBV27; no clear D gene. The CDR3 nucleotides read TGTGCCAGCAGTTTTAGGGAGATGAACACTGAAGCTTTCTTT. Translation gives CASSFREMNTEAFF.